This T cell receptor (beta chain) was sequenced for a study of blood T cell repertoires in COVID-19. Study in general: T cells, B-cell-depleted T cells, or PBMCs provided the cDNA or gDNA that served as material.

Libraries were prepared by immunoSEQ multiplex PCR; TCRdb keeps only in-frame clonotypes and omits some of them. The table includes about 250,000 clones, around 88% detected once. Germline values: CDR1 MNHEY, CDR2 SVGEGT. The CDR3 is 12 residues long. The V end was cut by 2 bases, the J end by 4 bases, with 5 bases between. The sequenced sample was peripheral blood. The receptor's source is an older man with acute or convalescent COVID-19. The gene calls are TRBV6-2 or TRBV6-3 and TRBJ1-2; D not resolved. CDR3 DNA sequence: TGTGCCAGCAGTTACCGAGTCTATGGCTACACCTTC. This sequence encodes CASSYRVYGYTF.